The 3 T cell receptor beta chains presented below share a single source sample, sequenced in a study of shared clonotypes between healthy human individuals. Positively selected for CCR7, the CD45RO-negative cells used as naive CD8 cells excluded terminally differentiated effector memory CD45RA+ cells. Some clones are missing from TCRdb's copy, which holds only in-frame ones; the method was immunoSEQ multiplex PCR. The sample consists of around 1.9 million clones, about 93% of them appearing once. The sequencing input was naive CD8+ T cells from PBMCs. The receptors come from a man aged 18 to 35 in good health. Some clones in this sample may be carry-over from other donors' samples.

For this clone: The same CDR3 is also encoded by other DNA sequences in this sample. This CDR3 reads CASSLPGQTEAFF. The CDR3 nucleotides are TGTGCCAGCAGCCTCCCGGGGCAAACTGAAGCTTTCTTT. V gene TRBV28 combines with J gene TRBJ1-1; tentative D call: TRBD1 (5 bases). Trimming shortened V by 6 bases and J by 5 bases, and 13 bases separated the two germline ends. Germline V gene lookup returns CDR1 MDHEN and CDR2 SYDVKM. CDR3 length equals 13 residues.

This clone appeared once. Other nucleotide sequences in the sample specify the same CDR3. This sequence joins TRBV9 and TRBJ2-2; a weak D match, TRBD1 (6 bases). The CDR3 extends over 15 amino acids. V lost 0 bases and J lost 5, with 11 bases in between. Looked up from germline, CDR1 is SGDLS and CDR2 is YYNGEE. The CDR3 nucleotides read TGTGCCAGCAGCGTAGGGGGGCGCGGAACCGGGGAGCTGTTTTTT. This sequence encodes CASSVGGRGTGELFF.

CDR3 sequence reads: CASSTTPRTSGLPSLWNEQFF. The CDR3 DNA reads as TGTGCCAGCAGCACGACCCCTCGGACTAGCGGCTTACCATCTCTTTGGAATGAGCAGTTCTTC. The chain employs TRBV9 and TRBJ2-1; the match to TRBD2 covers 10 bases. V shed 4 bases, J shed 7 bases, and the junction held 26 bases outside the gene matches. Germline CDR1 is SGDLS and CDR2 is YYNGEE. The length of the CDR3 is 21 residues.